Below are 2 T cell receptor beta chains sequenced from a single sample in a study of blood T cell repertoires in COVID-19. TCRdb keeps only in-frame clones here, not all; method: immunoSEQ multiplex PCR. This sample has roughly 200,000 clones, with more than 80% found just once. Sequenced material: peripheral blood. These TCRs come from a woman older than 75 with COVID-19, enrolled during active disease.

V is TRBV4-1 and J is TRBJ1-5; 7 bases line up with TRBD1. Unmatched junction bases numbered 6, after V lost 0 bases and J lost 4 bases. The V gene's germline CDR1 is MGHRA and CDR2 YSYEKL. CDR3 length: 16 amino acids. CDR3 amino acids: CASSQEGGAKNQPQHF. CDR3 DNA: TGCGCCAGCAGCCAAGAAGGGGGCGCAAAGAATCAGCCCCAGCATTTT.

This clone was recorded a few times. The chain is built from TRBV10-3 and TRBJ2-7; 7 bases match TRBD1. Trimming at V came to 2 bases and at J to 4 bases, leaving 8 bases not matched to a gene. CDR3 length: 15 amino acids. Looked up from germline, CDR1 is ENHRY and CDR2 is SYGVKD. Written as DNA, the CDR3 is TGTGCCATCAGTGAGCCACCGGGACAGACTTACGAGCAGTACTTC. Translation gives CAISEPPGQTYEQYF.